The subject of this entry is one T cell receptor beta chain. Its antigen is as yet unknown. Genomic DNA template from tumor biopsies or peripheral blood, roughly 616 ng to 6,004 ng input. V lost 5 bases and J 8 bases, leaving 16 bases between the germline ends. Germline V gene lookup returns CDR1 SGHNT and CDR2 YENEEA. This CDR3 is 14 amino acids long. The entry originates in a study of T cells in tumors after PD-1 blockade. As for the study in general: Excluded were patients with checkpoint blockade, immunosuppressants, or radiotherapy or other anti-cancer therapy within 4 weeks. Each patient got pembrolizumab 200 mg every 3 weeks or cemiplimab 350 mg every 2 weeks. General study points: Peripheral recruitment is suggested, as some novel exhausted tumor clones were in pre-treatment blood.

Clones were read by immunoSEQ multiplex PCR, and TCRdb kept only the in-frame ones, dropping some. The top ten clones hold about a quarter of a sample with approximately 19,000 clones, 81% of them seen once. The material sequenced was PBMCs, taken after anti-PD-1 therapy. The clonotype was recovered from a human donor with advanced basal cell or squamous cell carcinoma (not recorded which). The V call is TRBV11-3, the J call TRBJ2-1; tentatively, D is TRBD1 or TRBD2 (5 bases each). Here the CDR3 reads CASSIGGFRDEQFF. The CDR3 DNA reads TGTGCCAGCAGCATTGGGGGTTTTCGGGATGAGCAGTTCTTC.